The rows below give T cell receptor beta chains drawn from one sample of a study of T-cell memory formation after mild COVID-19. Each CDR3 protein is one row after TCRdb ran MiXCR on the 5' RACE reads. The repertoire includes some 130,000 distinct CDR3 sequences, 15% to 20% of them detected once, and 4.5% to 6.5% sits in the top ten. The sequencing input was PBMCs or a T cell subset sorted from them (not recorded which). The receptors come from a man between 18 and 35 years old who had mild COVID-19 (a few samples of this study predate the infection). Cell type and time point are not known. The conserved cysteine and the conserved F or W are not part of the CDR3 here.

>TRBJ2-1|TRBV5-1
ASSLSGASSYNEQF
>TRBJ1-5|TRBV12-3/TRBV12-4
ASSPDRAPQH
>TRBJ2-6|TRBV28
ASSPAGPGRLGPGANVLT
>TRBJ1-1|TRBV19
ASSIRSRGEAF
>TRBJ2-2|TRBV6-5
ASRLAGGNTGELF
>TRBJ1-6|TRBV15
ATSRDGGNSPLH
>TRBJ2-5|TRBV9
ASSVAQTTGIETQY
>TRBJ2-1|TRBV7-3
ASSPTSGGAVEQF
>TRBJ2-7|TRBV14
ASSQAQPPYEQY
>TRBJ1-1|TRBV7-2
ASSTGWNTEAF
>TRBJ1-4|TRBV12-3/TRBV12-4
ASTFGEKLF
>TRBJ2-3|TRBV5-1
ASSPGGVRTDTQY
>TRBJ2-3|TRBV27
ASSLWGTDTQY
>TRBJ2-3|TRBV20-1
SPRGGAGGSY
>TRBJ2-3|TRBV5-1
ASSRDRPVDTQY
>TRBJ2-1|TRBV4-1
ASSQDGFSYNEQF